A single sample is the source of the 21 T cell receptor beta chains below, sequenced in a study of OX40 agonist ivuxolimab in advanced cancers. Profiled with immunoSEQ multiplex PCR; TCRdb holds only in-frame clones, not every one. The sample lists 45,000 to 70,000 clones, about 89% seen once, with around 1.4% in the top ten. The material was CD4+ or CD8+ T cells sorted from blood, obtained in a trial of the OX40 agonist ivuxolimab. The receptors come from an adult with an advanced solid tumor such as melanoma, head and neck, liver or kidney cancer.

The chain employs TRBV5-4 and TRBJ2-3; TRBD2 matches at 11 bases. The germline gives CDR1 SGHNT, CDR2 YYREEE (reference sequence). After removal of 1 base from V and 10 bases from J, the junction contained 5 bases not matched to a gene. The CDR3 sequence is 14 residues long. CDR3 coding DNA: TGTGCCAGCAGCTTGTTAGCGGGGGGGCGCGCGCAGTATTTT. This codes for CASSLLAGGRAQYF.

V and J are TRBV4-1 and TRBJ1-4; TRBD1 agrees at 8 bases. Germline CDR1 MGHRA, CDR2 YSYEKL. V was clipped by 0 bases and J by 5 bases; unmatched bases: 11. The CDR3 consists of 18 residues. The CDR3 nucleotides read TGCGCCAGCAGCCAAGATTGGCCTACAGGGGGAGTGAATGAAAAACTGTTTTTT. This encodes CASSQDWPTGGVNEKLFF.

The chain joins TRBV5-4 to TRBJ1-5; D might be TRBD1 (6 bases). Germline V CDR1 and CDR2: SGHNT, YYREEE (reference sequence). V dropped 4 bases and J dropped 7 bases, with 12 bases sitting between them. The CDR3 is 13 amino acids. In DNA form, the CDR3 reads TGTGCCAGCAGCCCACAGGGTTTACAGCCCCAGCATTTT. Encoded protein: CASSPQGLQPQHF.

This clone has a handful of counts. The gene calls are TRBV19 and TRBJ1-1; D call uncertain. Trimming took 3 bases from V and 7 from J, leaving 18 bases between them. The CDR3 runs 15 residues. Germline values: CDR1 LNHDA, CDR2 SQIVND (reference sequence). Written as DNA, the CDR3 is TGTGCCAGTAGTATCGGCTTGGCCGGTTCGGGTGAAGCTTTCTTT. Encoded protein: CASSIGLAGSGEAFF.

This clone was picked up a small number of times. The rearrangement links TRBV29-1 to TRBJ2-1; D may correspond to TRBD1 or TRBD2 (6 bases each). This CDR3 spans 13 amino acids. The V end was cut by 6 bases, the J end by 8 bases, with 17 bases between. The germline CDR1 and CDR2 sequences are SQVTM and ANQGSEA. The CDR3 region is CSVDPGGLDEQFF. DNA of the CDR3: TGCAGCGTGGATCCCGGGGGCTTGGATGAGCAGTTCTTC.

Here the CDR3 DNA reads TGTGCCAGCAGTCTACAGGGAATAAGTTCCTACGAGCAGTACTTC. Translating gives CASSLQGISSYEQYF. The gene calls are TRBV6-5 and TRBJ2-7; possibly TRBD1 for D (6 bases). Trimming pared 5 bases from V and 1 base from J, leaving 15 bases between. Germline V gene sequence: CDR1 MNHEY, CDR2 SVGAGI. The CDR3 has 15 amino acids.

The CDR3 bases are TGCAGCTCGTTGGACAGGCGGAGCACAGATACGCAGTATTTT. It yields the protein CSSLDRRSTDTQYF. The chain employs TRBV29-1 and TRBJ2-3, with 7 nucleotides matching TRBD1. The CDR3 spans 14 residues. From germline, CDR1 is SQVTM and CDR2 ANQGSEA. Germline trimming cut 8 bases from V and 0 bases from J; bases unmatched to any gene: 8.

The rearrangement links TRBV7-9 to TRBJ2-5; 11 bases are shared with TRBD2. The CDR3 has 15 amino acids. Losses at the gene ends were 5 bases for V and 3 bases for J; bases not matched to a gene: 5. Germline V gives CDR1 SEHNR, CDR2 FQNEAQ (reference sequence). The CDR3 sequence is CASSPRLAGKETQYF. CDR3 DNA sequence: TGTGCCAGCAGCCCTCGACTAGCGGGGAAAGAGACCCAGTACTTC.

The chain links TRBV30 to TRBJ1-5, with D possibly being TRBD1 (6 bases). The V gene lost 5 bases and the J gene lost 6 bases, with 11 bases spanning the gap. This CDR3 contains 12 residues. Germline CDR1 reads GTSNPN; CDR2 reads SVGIG (reference sequence). In nucleotides, the CDR3 is TGTGCCTGGGCAGGGGAAGGTCAGCCCCAGCATTTT. Its protein product is CAWAGEGQPQHF.

This chain joins TRBV2 and TRBJ2-3; D is possibly TRBD1 (6 bases). Trimming pared 10 bases from V and 1 base from J, leaving 12 bases between. The CDR3 has 13 amino acids. The V gene's germline CDR1 is SNHLY and CDR2 FYNNEI. The CDR3 region is CATGQRRTDTQYF. The CDR3 DNA is TGTGCCACCGGACAGCGACGCACAGATACGCAGTATTTT.

The chain carries TRBV6-5 and TRBJ1-2; D remains ambiguous. The germline V gene has CDR1 MNHEY and CDR2 SVGAGI. The CDR3 length is 12 residues. V gave up 4 bases and J gave up 4 bases, with 7 bases separating them. CDR3 sequence reads: CASSSEGYGYTF. CDR3 bases: TGTGCCAGCAGTTCGGAGGGCTATGGCTACACCTTC.

This rearrangement joins TRBV2 to TRBJ2-6; possibly TRBD1 for D (7 bases). The CDR3 runs to 16 residues. Germline values: CDR1 SNHLY, CDR2 FYNNEI. V was pared by 5 bases and J by 4 bases, with 15 bases between. CDR3 in amino acids: CASSLQGGSGANVLTF. The DNA of the CDR3 is TGTGCCAGCAGTTTGCAGGGGGGATCAGGGGCCAACGTCCTGACTTTC.

This chain links TRBV9 with TRBJ1-3, with a possible D match to TRBD1 (6 bases). The CDR3 loop spans 14 amino acids. Deletions cut 5 bases from V and 2 bases from J, with 11 bases between. Germline lookup yields CDR1 SGDLS and CDR2 YYNGEE. The CDR3 DNA reads as TGTGCCAGCAGAACAGGGAGCCCTGGAAACACCATATATTTT. This codes for CASRTGSPGNTIYF.

CDR3 loop: CAWSVGNSGNTIYF. CDR3 sequence (DNA): TGTGCCTGGAGTGTAGGGAACTCTGGAAACACCATATATTTT. The gene calls are TRBV30 and TRBJ1-3; D is unclear. Germline lookup yields CDR1 GTSNPN and CDR2 SVGIG (reference sequence). V was clipped by 0 bases and J by 0 bases, with 6 bases between them. This CDR3 has 14 amino acids.

The V call is TRBV30, the J call TRBJ1-2; 11 nucleotides agree with TRBD1. CDR1 is GTSNPN and CDR2 is SVGIG in the germline V gene (reference sequence). V trimming: 8 bases; J trimming: 4 bases; junction bases outside the gene matches: 3. CDR3 size: 12 residues. The CDR3 coding sequence is TGTGCCAGTGGACAGGGGGCCTATGGCTACACCTTC. It codes for CASGQGAYGYTF.

The genes are TRBV5-1 and TRBJ2-7; a possible D gene is TRBD2 (5 bases). V was pared by 4 bases and J by 3 bases, with 17 bases between. In germline, CDR1 is SGHRS, CDR2 YFSETQ. The CDR3 runs 15 residues. CDR3 region: CASSLTAGLFYEQYF. The DNA of the CDR3 is TGCGCCAGCAGCCTAACTGCGGGTCTCTTCTACGAGCAGTACTTC.

In its sample, this clone was seen once. The V and J genes are TRBV6-5 and TRBJ2-3, with D perhaps matching TRBD1 (7 bases). Germline V lookup: CDR1 MNHEY, CDR2 SVGAGI. V shed 5 bases and J shed 1 base, with 13 bases lying between them. This CDR3 has 15 residues. CDR3 in DNA: TGTGCCAGCAGTGTGGAGGGGGCTGGCACAGATACGCAGTATTTT. This gives the protein CASSVEGAGTDTQYF.

The chain combines TRBV5-1 with TRBJ2-5; TRBD1 aligns across 7 bases. Germline-derived CDR1 and CDR2 are SGHRS and YFSETQ. The CDR3 loop spans 13 amino acids. The V gene end was trimmed by 2 bases and the J gene end by 3 bases; junction bases not matched to a gene: 1. Here the CDR3 DNA reads TGCGCCAGCAGCTTTACAGGGGAAGAGACCCAGTACTTC. Residues: CASSFTGEETQYF.

The chain links TRBV30 to TRBJ2-1; 7 positions match TRBD2. The germline V gene has CDR1 GTSNPN and CDR2 SVGIG (reference sequence). This CDR3 contains 12 residues. The J segment lost 6 bases and the V segment lost 2 bases, leaving 1 base of the junction unmatched. The CDR3 nucleotides are TGTGCCTGGAGTCGGACTAGCAATGAGCAGTTCTTC. Its protein is CAWSRTSNEQFF.

The V gene is TRBV6-1, the J gene TRBJ1-6; D not certain. Looked up from germline, CDR1 is MNHNS and CDR2 is SASEGT. CDR3 length: 13 amino acids. V shed 1 base and J shed 10 bases, with 8 bases lying between them. Here the CDR3 reads CASSEELGSPLHF. CDR3 nucleotides: TGTGCCAGCAGTGAAGAATTGGGCTCACCCCTCCACTTT.

This chain links TRBV5-5 with TRBJ1-1, with 8 bases aligning to TRBD1. Germline trimming cut 5 bases from V and 5 bases from J; bases unmatched to any gene: 11. Germline-derived CDR1 and CDR2 are SGHKS and YYEKEE (reference sequence). The CDR3 spans 15 residues. The CDR3 reads CASSLPGGAGTEAFF. CDR3 DNA: TGTGCCAGCAGTTTACCAGGGGGCGCGGGAACTGAAGCTTTCTTT. Drawing the rest from reference TRBV5-5 and TRBJ1-1, the complete variable domain is DAGVTQSPTHLIKTRGQQVTLRCSPISGHKSVSWYQQVLGQGPQFIFQYYEKEERGRGNFPDRFSARQFPNYSSELNVNALLLGDSALYLCASSLPGGAGTEAFFGQGTRLTVV.